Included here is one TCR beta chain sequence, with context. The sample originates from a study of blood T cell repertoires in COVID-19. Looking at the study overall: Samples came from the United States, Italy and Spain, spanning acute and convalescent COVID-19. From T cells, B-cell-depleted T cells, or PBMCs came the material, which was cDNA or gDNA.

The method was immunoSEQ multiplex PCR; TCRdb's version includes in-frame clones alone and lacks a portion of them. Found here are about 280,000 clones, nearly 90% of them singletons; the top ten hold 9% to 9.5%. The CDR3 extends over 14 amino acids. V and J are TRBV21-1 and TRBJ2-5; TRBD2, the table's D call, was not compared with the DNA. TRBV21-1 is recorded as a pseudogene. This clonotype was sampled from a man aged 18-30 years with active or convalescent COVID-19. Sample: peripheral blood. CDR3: CASRRLANQETQYF. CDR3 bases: TGTGCCAGCCGTAGACTAGCCAACCAAGAGACCCAGTACTTC.